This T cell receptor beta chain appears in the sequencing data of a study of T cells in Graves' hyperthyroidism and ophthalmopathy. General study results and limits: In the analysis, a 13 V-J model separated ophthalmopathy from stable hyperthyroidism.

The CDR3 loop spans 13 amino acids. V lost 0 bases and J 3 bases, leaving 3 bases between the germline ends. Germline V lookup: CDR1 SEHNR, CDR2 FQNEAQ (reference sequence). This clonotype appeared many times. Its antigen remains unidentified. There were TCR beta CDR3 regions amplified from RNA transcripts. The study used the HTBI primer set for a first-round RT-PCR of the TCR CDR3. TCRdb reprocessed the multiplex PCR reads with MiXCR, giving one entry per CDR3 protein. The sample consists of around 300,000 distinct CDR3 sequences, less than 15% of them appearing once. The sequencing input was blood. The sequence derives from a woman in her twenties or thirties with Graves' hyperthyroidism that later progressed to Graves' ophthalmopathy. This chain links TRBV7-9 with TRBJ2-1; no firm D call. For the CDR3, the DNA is TGTGCCAGCAGCTTAGCAGACTACAATGAGCAGTTCTTC. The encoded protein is CASSLADYNEQFF.